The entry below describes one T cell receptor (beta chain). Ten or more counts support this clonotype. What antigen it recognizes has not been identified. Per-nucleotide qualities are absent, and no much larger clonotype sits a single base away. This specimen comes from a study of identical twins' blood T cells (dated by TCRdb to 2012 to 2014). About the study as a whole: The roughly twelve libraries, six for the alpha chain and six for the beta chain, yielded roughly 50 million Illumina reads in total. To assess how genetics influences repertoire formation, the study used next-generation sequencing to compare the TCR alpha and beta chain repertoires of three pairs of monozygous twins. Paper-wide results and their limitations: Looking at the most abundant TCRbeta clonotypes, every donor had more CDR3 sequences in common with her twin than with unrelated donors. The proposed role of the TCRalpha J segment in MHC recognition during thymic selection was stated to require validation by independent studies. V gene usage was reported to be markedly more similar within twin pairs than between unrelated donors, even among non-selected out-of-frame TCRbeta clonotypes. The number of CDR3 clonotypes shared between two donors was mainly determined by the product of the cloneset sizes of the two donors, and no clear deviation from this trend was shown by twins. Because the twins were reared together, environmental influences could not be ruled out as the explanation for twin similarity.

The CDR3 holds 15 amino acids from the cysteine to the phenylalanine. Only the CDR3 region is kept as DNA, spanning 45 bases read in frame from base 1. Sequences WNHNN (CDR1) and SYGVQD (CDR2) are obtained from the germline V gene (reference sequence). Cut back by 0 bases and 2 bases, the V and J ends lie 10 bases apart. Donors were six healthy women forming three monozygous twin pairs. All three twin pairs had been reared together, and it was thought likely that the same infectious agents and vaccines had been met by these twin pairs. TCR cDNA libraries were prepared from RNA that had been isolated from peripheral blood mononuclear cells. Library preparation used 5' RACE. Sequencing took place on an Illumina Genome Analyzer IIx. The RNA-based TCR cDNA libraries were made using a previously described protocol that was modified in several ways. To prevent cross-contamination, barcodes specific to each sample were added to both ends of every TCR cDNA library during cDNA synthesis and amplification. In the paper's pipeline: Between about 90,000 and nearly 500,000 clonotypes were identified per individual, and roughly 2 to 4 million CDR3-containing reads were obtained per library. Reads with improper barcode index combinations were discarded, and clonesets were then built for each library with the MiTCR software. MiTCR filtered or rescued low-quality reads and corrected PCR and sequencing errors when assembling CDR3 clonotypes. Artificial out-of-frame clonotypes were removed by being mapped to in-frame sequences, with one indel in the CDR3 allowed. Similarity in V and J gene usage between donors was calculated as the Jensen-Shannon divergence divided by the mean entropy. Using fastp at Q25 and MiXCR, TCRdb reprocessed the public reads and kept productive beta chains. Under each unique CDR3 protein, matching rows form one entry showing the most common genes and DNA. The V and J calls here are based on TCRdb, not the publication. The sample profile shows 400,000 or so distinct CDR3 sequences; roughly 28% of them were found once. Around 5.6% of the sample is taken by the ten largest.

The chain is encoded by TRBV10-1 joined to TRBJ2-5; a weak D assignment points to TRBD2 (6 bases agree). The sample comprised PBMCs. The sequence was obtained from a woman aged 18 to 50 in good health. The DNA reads TGCGCCAGCAGTGAGTCCGGGACTTATCAAGAGACCCAGTACTTC. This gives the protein CASSESGTYQETQYF.